The entry below gives a single T cell receptor beta chain sequence along with its context. The antigen is undetermined. Measured with immunoSEQ multiplex PCR; TCRdb has only the in-frame clones, and not every one. The sample contains around 140,000 clones, approximately 91% of which appear only once. The data are from a study of T cell responses to AZD1222 COVID-19 vaccine. CDR1 is SGHNT, CDR2 YYREEE, per germline (reference sequence). V was trimmed by 7 bases and J by 4 bases, leaving 23 bases between them. This CDR3 region has 16 residues. Overall study results and limits: Donors were chiefly white British, with a greater number of females, and clonal diversity was perhaps underestimated. Elevations in Spike-specific TCR breadth and depth followed administration of two AZD1222 doses.

This rearrangement joins TRBV5-4 to TRBJ1-2; D possibly corresponds to TRBD1 (5 bases). Sequences were derived from peripheral blood, sampled on day 0 of AZD1222 vaccination. This TCR was recovered from an adult in good health. CDR3 protein: CASQSVPGPSGYGYTF. The CDR3 DNA is TGTGCCAGCCAATCCGTCCCGGGGCCCTCTGGCTATGGCTACACCTTC.